These 30 T cell receptor beta chains originate from one sample sequenced in a study of blood T cells in healthy people across ages. Combining a sample-barcoded 5' primer with a J-beta primer mix, a second PCR ran for roughly 7 to 12 cycles. TCRdb fed the 5' RACE reads into MiXCR, producing one record per CDR3 protein. The profile shows 1,300,000 or so distinct CDR3 sequences, 55% to 75% of them singletons. Sequencing was carried out using blood. Receptors were obtained from a man aged 18 to 29 in good health.

This clonotype came up a few times. The V gene is TRBV7-2, the J gene TRBJ2-7, with D perhaps assigned TRBD1 or TRBD2 (5 bases each). Trimming removed 11 bases at V and 5 bases at J, with 19 bases between. Germline CDR1 reads SGHTA; CDR2 reads FQGNSA. This CDR3 has 13 residues. The CDR3 is CAGTGGSGHEQYF. CDR3 DNA sequence: TGTGCCGGTACTGGGGGATCCGGCCACGAGCAGTACTTC.

The V call is TRBV12-3 or TRBV12-4, the J call TRBJ2-4; weak D call: TRBD2 (5 bases). CDR3 length equals 14 residues. Trimming cost V 5 bases and J 1 base, with 9 bases left between them. CDR3 nucleotides: TGTGCCAGCAGTAACTGGAGGGCCAAAAACATTCAGTACTTC. Its translation is CASSNWRAKNIQYF.

In its sample, this clonotype was seen many times. V gene TRBV5-1 combines with J gene TRBJ2-3; D might be TRBD1 or TRBD2, each matching 5 bases. Germline CDR1 is SGHRS and CDR2 is YFSETQ. The V end lost 0 bases, the J end lost 8 bases, and 10 bases lay between the germline ends. The CDR3 length is 13 residues. Here the CDR3 reads CASSLGDGGTQYF. The CDR3 nucleotides read TGCGCCAGCAGCTTGGGAGATGGGGGTACGCAGTATTTT.

The chain joins TRBV29-1 to TRBJ2-1; no firm D call. Between the trimmed V and J ends, which lost 5 bases and 4 bases, there was a span of 15 bases. The CDR3 extends over 14 amino acids. Germline loops: CDR1 SQVTM, CDR2 ANQGSEA. The DNA of the CDR3 is TGCAGCGTTACTGGAGACTCGCTGTACAATGAGCAGTTCTTC. As protein: CSVTGDSLYNEQFF.

This clonotype has a handful of counts. The rearrangement joins TRBV29-1 to TRBJ2-1, with 13 bases fitting TRBD2. Trimming took 3 bases from V and 5 from J; bases not matched to a gene: 4. This CDR3 is 15 amino acids long. Germline-derived CDR1 and CDR2 are SQVTM and ANQGSEA. Here the CDR3 DNA reads TGCAGCGTTGACGGACTAGCGGGAGTCGACAATGAGCAGTTCTTC. Protein product: CSVDGLAGVDNEQFF.

The genes are TRBV5-1 and TRBJ2-1; TRBD2 agrees at 9 bases. The V and J ends lost 2 bases and 2 bases, in that order; junction bases with no gene match: 5. This CDR3 is built from 16 residues. The germline CDR1 and CDR2 sequences are SGHRS and YFSETQ. In DNA form, the CDR3 reads TGCGCCAGCAGCTTCCTGGCGGGGGGGACCTACAATGAGCAGTTCTTC. It encodes CASSFLAGGTYNEQFF. The full variable domain, in which reference TRBV5-1 and TRBJ2-1 provide the parts outside the CDR3, is KAGVTQTPRYLIKTRGQQVTLSCSPISGHRSVSWYQQTPGQGLQFLFEYFSETQRNKGNFPGRFSGRQFSNSRSEMNVSTLELGDSALYLCASSFLAGGTYNEQFFGPGTRLTVL.

The chain employs TRBV7-9 and TRBJ1-5; D remains ambiguous. The germline V gene encodes CDR1 SEHNR and CDR2 FQNEAQ (reference sequence). The CDR3 has 12 amino acids. Trimming left V 3 bases short and J 6 bases short, with 6 bases between. For the CDR3, the DNA is TGTGCCAGCAGCTTGACGACTCAGCCCCAGCATTTT. Protein sequence: CASSLTTQPQHF.

This clonotype was detected only a few times. V is TRBV12-3 or TRBV12-4 and J is TRBJ2-7; D assignment may be TRBD1 or TRBD2 (6 bases each). This CDR3 has 15 residues. Trimming removed 5 bases at V and 3 bases at J, with 17 bases between. This CDR3 reads CASSPRGGSYYEQYF. DNA for the CDR3: TGTGCCAGCAGTCCCCGAGGGGGGTCATACTACGAGCAGTACTTC.

The rearrangement links TRBV7-2 to TRBJ1-2, with D maybe TRBD1 (6 bases). The CDR3 runs 14 residues. CDR1 is SGHTA, CDR2 FQGNSA, per germline. Trimming left V 5 bases short and J 4 bases short, with 14 bases between. The CDR3 DNA reads TGTGCCAGCAGCCCCACAGGGCTCACCTATGGCTACACCTTC. Translation: CASSPTGLTYGYTF.

This clonotype was observed a single time. The rearrangement uses TRBV6-6 and TRBJ1-6; 10 bases align to TRBD1. Trimming cost V 5 bases and J 7 bases; bases outside gene matches: 8. This CDR3 is 16 amino acids long. Per the germline V gene, CDR1 is MNHNY and CDR2 is SVGAGI (reference sequence). The CDR3 reads CASSAPLTGGNSPLHF. The CDR3 DNA follows: TGTGCCAGCAGTGCACCTTTGACAGGGGGCAATTCACCCCTCCACTTT.

Of note for this clonotype: An end of the junction differs from the germline gene, which may be a read error. This chain uses TRBV10-3 with TRBJ1-2, with D unclear. This CDR3 is 14 amino acids long. The germline V gene has CDR1 ENHRY and CDR2 SYGVKD. CDR3 sequence: CKHSSGPRVGGYTF. In DNA, the CDR3 is TGCAAACACAGCAGTGGCCCTCGGGTTGGGGGCTACACCTTC.

The chain recombines TRBV27 with TRBJ1-5; D unclear. CDR3 size: 14 residues. Trimming removed 4 bases at V and 3 bases at J, with 10 bases between. Germline V CDR1 and CDR2: MNHEY, SMNVEV (reference sequence). CDR3 coding DNA: TGTGCCAGCAGTTCTTACGGATCCAATCAGCCCCAGCATTTT. It codes for CASSSYGSNQPQHF.

This rearrangement joins TRBV4-1 to TRBJ1-4; the D is unclear. The germline V and J ends were trimmed by 4 bases and 3 bases, with 12 bases remaining between them. CDR3 size: 15 residues. Looked up from germline, CDR1 is MGHRA and CDR2 is YSYEKL. CDR3 residues: CASSPLGFSNEKLFF. For the CDR3, the DNA is TGCGCCAGCAGCCCCCTGGGGTTTTCTAATGAAAAACTGTTTTTT.

The J gene is TRBJ2-3, the V gene TRBV20-1; D remains ambiguous. CDR1 and CDR2 (germline): DFQATT, SNEGSKA (reference sequence). This CDR3 region has 14 residues. With 2 bases removed from V and 4 bases from J, the gap between germline ends came to 13 bases. CDR3 in amino acids: CSARLVRSSDTQYF. The CDR3 DNA reads as TGCAGTGCTAGACTAGTTCGGTCATCAGATACGCAGTATTTT.

The rearrangement links TRBV24-1 to TRBJ1-2; 7 bases are a match to TRBD1. The V gene's germline CDR1 is KGHDR and CDR2 SFDVKD. Trimming took 4 bases from V and 4 from J; bases not matched to a gene: 8. The CDR3 is made up of 15 amino acids. This CDR3 reads CATSDTGDSVYGYTF. Here the CDR3 DNA reads TGTGCCACCAGTGACACAGGGGACTCGGTCTATGGCTACACCTTC.

The rearrangement links TRBV27 to TRBJ2-1, with 7 bases matching TRBD2. Germline loops: CDR1 MNHEY, CDR2 SMNVEV (reference sequence). This CDR3 comprises 15 residues. The J segment lost 4 bases and the V segment lost 8 bases, leaving 11 bases of the junction unmatched. For the CDR3, the DNA is TGTGCCAGCGCCCCGACCCCACTAGCGTACAATGAGCAGTTCTTC. Amino acid sequence: CASAPTPLAYNEQFF.

J is TRBJ2-1 and V is TRBV14; 11 nucleotides line up with TRBD2. CDR1 and CDR2 (germline): SGHDN, FVKESK. The CDR3 contains 15 residues. The ends lost 4 bases at V and 8 bases at J; junction bases unmatched: 7. The CDR3 region has the DNA TGTGCCAGCAGCCTACTAGCGGGAGATAAGTATGAGCAGTTCTTC. Translated, it gives CASSLLAGDKYEQFF.

J is TRBJ2-7 and V is TRBV28; 7 bases agree with TRBD2. CDR3 length equals 12 residues. The trim removed 8 bases at V and 6 bases at J, leaving 7 bases unmatched. Germline CDR1 reads MDHEN; CDR2 reads SYDVKM. CDR3 sequence (DNA): TGTGCCAGCCGCACAGCGGGGAGCGAGCAGTACTTC. It is translated as CASRTAGSEQYF.

This chain joins TRBV7-9 and TRBJ2-5; D ambiguous. The CDR3 runs to 13 residues. Trimming shortened V by 3 bases and J by 5 bases, and 10 bases separated the two germline ends. Germline V gene data show CDR1 as SEHNR and CDR2 as FQNEAQ (reference sequence). CDR3 coding DNA: TGTGCCAGCAGCTTCGGTGATGGGGAGACCCAGTACTTC. Translating it yields CASSFGDGETQYF.

This sequence joins TRBV7-9 and TRBJ1-2, with no clear D. The germline V and J ends were trimmed by 1 base and 8 bases, with 11 bases remaining between them. The CDR3 is 13 residues long. In germline, CDR1 is SEHNR, CDR2 FQNEAQ (reference sequence). CDR3 DNA sequence: TGTGCCAGCAGCTTAGGACCCCTCGGGGGCTACACCTTC. Encoded protein: CASSLGPLGGYTF.

V gene TRBV14 combines with J gene TRBJ2-3, with a possible D match to TRBD1 (6 bases). CDR1 is SGHDN and CDR2 is FVKESK in the germline V gene. The CDR3 covers 15 residues. Trimming removed 4 bases at V and 1 base at J, with 12 bases between. The CDR3 sequence: CASSPHREGTDTQYF. CDR3 DNA: TGTGCCAGCAGCCCACACAGGGAAGGCACAGATACGCAGTATTTT.

The genes are TRBV20-1 and TRBJ2-3; unclear D gene. The V and J ends lost 6 bases and 2 bases respectively, with 18 bases between them. There are 15 residues in the CDR3. Per germline, CDR1 DFQATT and CDR2 SNEGSKA (reference sequence). The CDR3 coding sequence is TGCAGTGCAACCTCCCCTAAAAGTCACACAGATACGCAGTATTTT. Its translation is CSATSPKSHTDTQYF.

About this clonotype itself: The junction shows a germline mismatch at one end, possibly a read error. CDR3 in amino acids: CASSPQTGVDSPLHF. CDR3 nucleotides: TGTGCCAGCAGCCCCCAGACAGGGGTGGATTCACCCCTTCACTTT. The chain employs TRBV7-2 and TRBJ1-6, with 8 positions matching TRBD1. Looked up from germline, CDR1 is SGHTA and CDR2 is FQGNSA. The CDR3 runs to 15 residues.

The chain recombines TRBV27 with TRBJ1-5; 8 bases fit TRBD1. V lost 6 bases to trimming and J lost 4 bases; unmatched junction nucleotides: 5. This CDR3 has 14 amino acids. CDR1 and CDR2 (germline): MNHEY, SMNVEV (reference sequence). This CDR3 is CASRANRGNQPQHF. For the CDR3, the DNA is TGTGCCAGCAGAGCGAACAGGGGGAATCAGCCCCAGCATTTT.

This clonotype occurred a few times. V usage is TRBV2 and J usage is TRBJ1-2; D is possibly TRBD1 (5 bases). This CDR3 comprises 13 residues. With 4 bases removed from V and 6 bases from J, the gap between germline ends came to 12 bases. Germline V gene lookup returns CDR1 SNHLY and CDR2 FYNNEI. CDR3 DNA sequence: TGTGCCAGCAGTGCAGGGTTGGGGAATGGCTACACCTTC. This sequence encodes CASSAGLGNGYTF.

The chain joins TRBV27 to TRBJ2-4; 11 bases are a match to TRBD2. The CDR3 loop spans 14 amino acids. CDR1 is MNHEY and CDR2 is SMNVEV in the germline V gene (reference sequence). Trimming at V came to 6 bases and at J to 15 bases, leaving 13 bases not matched to a gene. The CDR3 coding sequence is TGTGCCAGCAGAGAAGGCCTAGCGGGAGGCGAGCTGTACTTC. As protein: CASREGLAGGELYF.

The chain joins TRBV21-1 to TRBJ2-4; the D call of TRBD1 is as the table states it, not checked on the DNA. TRBV21-1 is listed as a pseudogene. This CDR3 contains 18 residues. The CDR3 DNA reads as TGTGCCAGCAGCAAATGCGACCGGGACCGGTACCTCAAAAACATTCAGTACTTC. Translation: CASSKCDRDRYLKNIQYF.

The chain's CDR3 is CASSYQGLAGITDTQYF. The CDR3 nucleotides read TGCGCCAGCAGCTACCAGGGACTAGCGGGGATTACAGATACGCAGTATTTT. The chain couples TRBV5-1 to TRBJ2-3; 13 nucleotides line up with TRBD2. V shed 3 bases and J 3 bases; nucleotides not matched to a gene: 7. Germline CDR1 reads SGHRS; CDR2 reads YFSETQ. The CDR3 spans 17 residues. Full variable domain (remainder filled in from reference TRBV5-1 and TRBJ2-3): KAGVTQTPRYLIKTRGQQVTLSCSPISGHRSVSWYQQTPGQGLQFLFEYFSETQRNKGNFPGRFSGRQFSNSRSEMNVSTLELGDSALYLCASSYQGLAGITDTQYFGPGTRLTVL.

This clonotype was picked up many times. The chain employs TRBV20-1 and TRBJ1-6; D might be TRBD1 (6 bases). V shed 5 bases and J shed 14 bases, with 16 bases lying between them. From germline, CDR1 is DFQATT and CDR2 SNEGSKA (reference sequence). CDR3 length equals 12 residues. CDR3 protein: CSASGAESALHF. CDR3 sequence (DNA): TGCAGTGCTTCAGGGGCAGAGTCGGCCCTCCACTTT.

This clonotype was seen only a few times. The J gene is TRBJ2-6, the V gene TRBV29-1; 11 bases align to TRBD1. The germline V gene has CDR1 SQVTM and CDR2 ANQGSEA. V was clipped by 7 bases and J by 2 bases; unmatched bases: 7. The CDR3 is made up of 16 amino acids. CDR3 bases: TGCAGCGCTGGACAGGGGGCTACCCCTGGGGCCAACGTCCTGACTTTC. This encodes CSAGQGATPGANVLTF.